The 11 T cell receptor beta chains below all came from one sample that was sequenced in a study of cytomegalovirus exposure and HLA in healthy donors. This PCR relied on a set of 60 Vbeta primers and 13 Jbeta primers. TCRdb keeps only in-frame clones here, not all; method: immunoSEQ multiplex PCR. The sample contains approximately 190,000 clones, around 86% of which appear only once. The sequenced material came from PBMCs. The receptors stem from a woman under 30 in good health and CMV-seronegative.

The rearrangement joins TRBV2 to TRBJ2-7; a weak D match, TRBD2 (6 bases). Germline V gives CDR1 SNHLY, CDR2 FYNNEI. Trimming left V 1 base short and J 2 bases short, with 9 bases between. CDR3 size: 14 residues. Here the CDR3 DNA reads TGTGCCAGCAGTGAAGATGCGGGACCCTACGAGCAGTACTTC. Encoded protein: CASSEDAGPYEQYF.

This chain connects TRBV18 to TRBJ1-2; a possible D gene is TRBD1 (5 bases). The CDR3 sequence is 15 residues long. V lost 1 base and J 10 bases, leaving 19 bases between the germline ends. Germline CDR1 KGHSH, CDR2 LQKENI. The CDR3 loop reads CASSPQSGRVLDYTF. The CDR3 DNA follows: TGTGCCAGCTCACCACAATCAGGCAGGGTACTTGACTACACCTTC.

The V call is TRBV18, the J call TRBJ2-7, with D possibly TRBD2 on 5 matching bases. V gave up 5 bases and J gave up 4 bases, with 12 bases separating them. Germline CDR1 reads KGHSH; CDR2 reads LQKENI. The CDR3 sequence is 13 residues long. The CDR3 nucleotides are TGTGCCAGCTCAACCGGTACGGGGTACGAGCAGTACTTC. Its translation: CASSTGTGYEQYF.

This sequence joins TRBV27 and TRBJ2-7; TRBD2 is a possible D gene (6 bases). Trimming left V 0 bases short and J 5 bases short, with 14 bases between. Germline V gives CDR1 MNHEY, CDR2 SMNVEV (reference sequence). The CDR3 is 15 amino acids. Written as DNA, the CDR3 is TGTGCCAGCAGTTTATCCGCTTTGGCGGGACACGAGCAGTACTTC. Translating gives CASSLSALAGHEQYF.

This clone was observed a handful of times. The chain has TRBV29-1 and TRBJ1-4; no clear D. Germline V gives CDR1 SQVTM, CDR2 ANQGSEA. The germline V and J ends were trimmed by 7 bases and 8 bases, with 11 bases remaining between them. This CDR3 contains 11 residues. CDR3 nucleotide sequence: TGCAGCGGGGAGTCGGACGAAAAACTGTTTTTT. Encoded protein: CSGESDEKLFF.

The rearrangement joins TRBV7-4 to TRBJ1-2; 8 bases map to TRBD1. Germline assignment: CDR1 SGHVT and CDR2 SQSDAQ. Unmatched junction bases numbered 5, after V lost 5 bases and J lost 3 bases. The CDR3 loop spans 14 amino acids. The CDR3 reads CASSDRGHDYGYTF. In DNA, the CDR3 is TGTGCCAGCAGCGACAGGGGTCACGACTATGGCTACACCTTC.

Only one count was recorded for this clone. The rearrangement uses TRBV6-1 and TRBJ2-1, with D maybe TRBD2 (5 bases). The CDR3 sequence is 13 residues long. Germline V gene sequence: CDR1 MNHNS, CDR2 SASEGT. V lost 7 bases, J lost 7 bases, and 14 bases lay in between. The CDR3: CASMRELANEQFF. CDR3 nucleotide sequence: TGTGCCAGCATGAGGGAGCTTGCAAATGAGCAGTTCTTC.

The CDR3: CASSAEGLDTEAFF. In nucleotides, the CDR3 is TGTGCCAGCAGTGCGGAGGGACTGGATACTGAAGCTTTCTTT. The chain recombines TRBV6-1 with TRBJ1-1; D is possibly TRBD1 (5 bases). The length of the CDR3 is 14 residues. The V end lost 4 bases, the J end lost 5 bases, and 14 bases lay between the germline ends. Germline V gene lookup returns CDR1 MNHNS and CDR2 SASEGT.

This sequence joins TRBV27 and TRBJ2-1, with 7 bases fitting TRBD1. CDR3 length equals 15 residues. Germline trimming cut 2 bases from V and 4 bases from J; bases unmatched to any gene: 5. CDR1 and CDR2 from the germline V gene are MNHEY and SMNVEV (reference sequence). DNA of the CDR3: TGTGCCAGCAGTTTAGATACAGGGGCGTACAATGAGCAGTTCTTC. This sequence encodes CASSLDTGAYNEQFF.

The chain uses TRBV19 and TRBJ1-2; no clear D gene. Trimming took 7 bases from V and 4 from J, leaving 13 bases between them. Germline loops: CDR1 LNHDA, CDR2 SQIVND (reference sequence). CDR3 length: 13 amino acids. The CDR3 is CASNSGSGYGYTF. CDR3 bases: TGTGCCAGTAATTCGGGGTCGGGCTATGGCTACACCTTC.

The table lists this clone with a few counts. The chain couples TRBV14 to TRBJ1-2; D call uncertain. CDR3 size: 14 residues. Trimming stripped 1 base from V and 5 bases from J, with 11 bases between. CDR1 and CDR2 from the germline V gene are SGHDN and FVKESK. CDR3 residues: CASSQGRAPYGYTF. CDR3 DNA sequence: TGTGCCAGCAGCCAAGGGCGGGCCCCATATGGCTACACCTTC.